This TCR beta chain is drawn from a study of T-cell memory formation after mild COVID-19. Each CDR3 protein gets one entry after TCRdb re-called the 5' RACE reads with MiXCR. Altogether roughly 35,000 distinct CDR3 sequences are present, 7% to 8% being singletons, with the ten largest covering less than 30%. CDR1 KGHSH and CDR2 LQKENI come from the germline V gene. This CDR3 has 15 residues. The germline V and J ends were trimmed by 5 bases and 1 base, with 12 bases remaining between them. This clonotype was seen more than once but under ten times. J is TRBJ1-5 and V is TRBV18, with a possible D match to TRBD1 (5 bases). The sequence was collected from a man younger than 30 who had mild COVID-19 (a few samples of this study predate the infection). Cell type and time point are not known. The specimen sequenced was PBMCs or a T cell subset sorted from them (not recorded which). The CDR3 loop is CASSTGQGSNQPQHF. DNA for the CDR3: TGTGCCAGCTCAACGGGGCAGGGCAGCAATCAGCCCCAGCATTTT.